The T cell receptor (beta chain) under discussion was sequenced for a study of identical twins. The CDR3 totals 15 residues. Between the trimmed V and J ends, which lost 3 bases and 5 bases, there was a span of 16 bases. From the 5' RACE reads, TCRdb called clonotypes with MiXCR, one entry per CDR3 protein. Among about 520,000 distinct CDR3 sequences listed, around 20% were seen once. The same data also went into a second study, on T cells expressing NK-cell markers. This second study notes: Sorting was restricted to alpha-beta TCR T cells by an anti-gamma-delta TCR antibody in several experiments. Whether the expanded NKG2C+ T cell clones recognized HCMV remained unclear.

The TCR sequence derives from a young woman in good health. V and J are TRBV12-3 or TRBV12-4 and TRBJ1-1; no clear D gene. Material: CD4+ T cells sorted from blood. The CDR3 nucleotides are TGTGCCAGCAGTTTGTCCCACGCGGCAAGGACTGAAGCTTTCTTT. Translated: CASSLSHAARTEAFF.